This TCR beta chain came from a study of cytomegalovirus exposure and HLA in healthy donors. This CDR3 is built from 16 residues. Losses at the gene ends were 0 bases for V and 3 bases for J; bases not matched to a gene: 8. In germline, CDR1 is SGDLS, CDR2 YYNGEE. PCR used 60 Vbeta primers and 13 Jbeta primers. Sequencing was performed with immunoSEQ multiplex PCR; in TCRdb, only in-frame clones are kept and a portion is missing. The sample includes under 200,000 clones, around 80% of them seen just once. The specimen was PBMCs. The chain links TRBV9 to TRBJ2-7, with 8 bases identical to TRBD1. The origin of this receptor is a woman between 35 and 50 years old in good health and CMV-seropositive. CDR3 amino acids: CASSVADRAGVYEQYF. As DNA, the CDR3 is TGTGCCAGCAGCGTAGCGGACAGGGCAGGTGTCTACGAGCAGTACTTC.